This T cell receptor beta chain emerged from a study of regulatory T cells in long-lasting Graves disease. Regarding this clonotype: What it binds is unknown.

Study-wide results and limits: TRBV28 was favored in persistent disease, as were TRBJ1-2 and TRBJ2-5.

This CDR3 is built from 15 residues. J lost 8 bases, V lost 4 bases, and 8 bases had no gene match. Germline values: CDR1 LGHNA, CDR2 YSLEER. Time point described: persistent/refractory GD, antithyroid drugs over 5 years with positive TRAb. There was RNA extracted from PBMCs, and the TCR library was made from it. Patients were enrolled at an endocrinology department in Xi'an, China. To make TCR beta libraries, researchers used iRepertoire HTBI primers and Arm-PCR of CDR3 regions. TCRdb processed the multiplex PCR reads anew with MiXCR; each CDR3 protein has one entry. The data show about 460,000 distinct CDR3 sequences, less than 25% seen once.

The sequenced sample was peripheral blood mononuclear cells (PBMCs), obtained when the disease was refractory, from a patient treated with antithyroid drugs. The V gene is TRBV4-3, the J gene TRBJ1-4; 9 bases map to TRBD1. This clonotype originated in a female donor with Graves disease. The CDR3 here is CASSPSGQGGEKLFF. CDR3 sequence (DNA): TGCGCCAGCAGCCCATCGGGACAGGGAGGAGAAAAACTGTTTTTT.